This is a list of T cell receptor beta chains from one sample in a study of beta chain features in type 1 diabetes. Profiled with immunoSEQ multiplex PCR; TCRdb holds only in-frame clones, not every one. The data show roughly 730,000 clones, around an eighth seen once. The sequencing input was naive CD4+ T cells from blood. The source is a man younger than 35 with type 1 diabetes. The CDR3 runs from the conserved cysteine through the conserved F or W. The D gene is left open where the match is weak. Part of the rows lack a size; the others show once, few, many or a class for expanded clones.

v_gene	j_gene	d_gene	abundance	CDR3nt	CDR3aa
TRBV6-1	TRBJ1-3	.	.	TGTGCCAGCAGTGAAGCAATGAGTGGAAACACCATATATTTT	CASSEAMSGNTIYF
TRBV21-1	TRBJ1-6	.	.	TGTGCCAGCATTAATGGTTGCTCCTATAATTCACCCCTCCACTTT	CASINGCSYNSPLHF
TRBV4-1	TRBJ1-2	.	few	TGCGCCAGCAGCCAAGAAGGACGCCCCTATGGCTACACCTTC	CASSQEGRPYGYTF
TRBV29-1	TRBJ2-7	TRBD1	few	TGCAGCGTCGGGGGACAGGGGGGAATCTACGAGCAGTACTTC	CSVGGQGGIYEQYF
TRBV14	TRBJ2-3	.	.	TGTGCCAGCAGCCAAGACTATGGGACGGCGGTCACAGATACGCAGTATTTT	CASSQDYGTAVTDTQYF
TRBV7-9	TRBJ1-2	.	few	TGTGCCAGCAGCTTAAGGACGGGGGCCCATGGCTACACCTTC	CASSLRTGAHGYTF
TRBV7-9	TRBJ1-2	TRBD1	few	TGTGCCAGCAGCCCTTGGGACAGGTTAAACTATGGCTACACCTTC	CASSPWDRLNYGYTF
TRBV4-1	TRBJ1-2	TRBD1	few	TGCGCCAGCAGAACCTACAGGGGGGGCCTGGACTATGGCTACACCTTC	CASRTYRGGLDYGYTF
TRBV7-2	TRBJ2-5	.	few	TGTGCCAGCAGCTTAAGGGATGGGGAGACCCAGTACTTC	CASSLRDGETQYF
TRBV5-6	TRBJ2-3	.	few	TGTGCCAGCAGCTTGTGGGGGCCAGATACGCAGTATTTT	CASSLWGPDTQYF
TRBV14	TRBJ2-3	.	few	TGTGCCAGCAGCCCCGACTCAGATACGCAGTATTTT	CASSPDSDTQYF
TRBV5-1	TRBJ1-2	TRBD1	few	TGCGCCAGCAGCTTGGACAGGGGCAACTATGGCTACACCTTC	CASSLDRGNYGYTF
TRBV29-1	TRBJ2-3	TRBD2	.	TGCAGCGTCGCTCGGCAGCGGGGGGCCCTAGATACGCAGTATTTT	CSVARQRGALDTQYF
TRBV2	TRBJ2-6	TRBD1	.	TGTGCCAGCAGTCAAGGAGGGACAGGGGTCTCTGGGGCCAACGTCCTGACTTTC	CASSQGGTGVSGANVLTF
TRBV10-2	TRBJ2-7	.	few	TGCGCCAGCACAGTAGCGGCTTCCTACGAGCAGTACTTC	CASTVAASYEQYF